The count of the clone carrying this TCR beta chain is one. What it binds is not known. The germline V gene encodes CDR1 PRHDT and CDR2 FYEKMQ (reference sequence). The CDR3 has 14 residues. V was clipped by 1 base and J by 3 bases, with 10 bases between them. The data are from a study of cytomegalovirus exposure and HLA in healthy donors. PCR primers comprised 60 Vbeta and 13 Jbeta primers. Sequenced by immunoSEQ multiplex PCR; TCRdb stores in-frame clones only, minus some. The data show about 180,000 clones, with about four fifths seen just once and roughly 5.2% held by the top ten. Study-wide results and caveats: In a later analysis, several top co-occurrence clusters appeared linked to parvovirus B19, influenza, CMV and Epstein-Barr virus. In a later analysis, TCR association rates varied by HLA locus: DRB1 most, HLA-C fewest.

Each donor was healthy, and each was a bone marrow donor. J is TRBJ2-7 and V is TRBV13; D not certain. This TCR came from a man aged 18 to 30 in good health and CMV-seronegative. The source material was PBMCs. The CDR3 protein is CASSLEVNSYEQYF. The CDR3 DNA sequence: TGTGCCAGCAGCTTAGAGGTGAACAGCTACGAGCAGTACTTC. The whole variable domain, filled in from reference TRBV13 and TRBJ2-7, reads AAGVIQSPRHLIKEKRETATLKCYPIPRHDTVYWYQQGPGQDPQFLISFYEKMQSDKGSIPDRFSAQQFSDYHSELNMSSLELGDSALYFCASSLEVNSYEQYFGPGTRLTVT.